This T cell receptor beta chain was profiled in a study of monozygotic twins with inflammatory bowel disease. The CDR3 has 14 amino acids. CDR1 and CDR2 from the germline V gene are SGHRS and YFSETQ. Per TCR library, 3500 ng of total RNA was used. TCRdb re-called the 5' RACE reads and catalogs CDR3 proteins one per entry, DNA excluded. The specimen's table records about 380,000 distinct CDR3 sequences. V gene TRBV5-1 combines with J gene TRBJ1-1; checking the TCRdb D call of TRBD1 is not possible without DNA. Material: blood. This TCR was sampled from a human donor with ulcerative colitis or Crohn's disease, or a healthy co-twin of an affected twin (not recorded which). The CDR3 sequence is CASSLEQGSTEAFF.